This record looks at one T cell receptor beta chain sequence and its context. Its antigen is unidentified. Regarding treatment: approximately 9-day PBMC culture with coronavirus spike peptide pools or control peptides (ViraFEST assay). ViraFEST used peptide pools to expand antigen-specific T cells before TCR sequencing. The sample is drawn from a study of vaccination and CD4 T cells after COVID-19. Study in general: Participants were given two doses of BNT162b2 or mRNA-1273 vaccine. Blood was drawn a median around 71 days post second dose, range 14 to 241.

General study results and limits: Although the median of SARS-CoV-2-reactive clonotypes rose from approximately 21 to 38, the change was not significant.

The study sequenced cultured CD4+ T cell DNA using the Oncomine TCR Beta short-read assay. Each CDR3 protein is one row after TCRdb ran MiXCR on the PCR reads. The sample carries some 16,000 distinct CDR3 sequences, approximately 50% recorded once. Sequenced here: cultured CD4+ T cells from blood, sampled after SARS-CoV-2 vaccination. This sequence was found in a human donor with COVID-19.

CDR3 sequence: CASNSNRGSSGNTIYF. The CDR3 DNA is TGTGCCAGCAATTCGAACAGGGGGAGCTCTGGAAACACCATATATTTT. The chain joins TRBV6-1 to TRBJ1-3; 8 bases are a match to TRBD1. The CDR3 extends over 16 amino acids. V was clipped by 7 bases and J by 0 bases; unmatched bases: 8. CDR1 MNHNS and CDR2 SASEGT come from the germline V gene.